The rows below give T cell receptor beta chains drawn from one sample of a study of T cell repertoires in cytomegalovirus infection. In TCRdb, the reads were re-called with MiXCR into one record per CDR3 protein. The sample lists 680,000 or so distinct CDR3 sequences; approximately 40% were seen once. Sequencing was performed on PBMCs. The receptors originated from a human donor in good health (CMV status not recorded). Some clones in this sample may be carry-over from other donors' samples. The CDR3 runs from the conserved cysteine through the conserved F or W. The order of the fields is V gene, J gene, D gene, clone size, CDR3 length, CDR3 protein, CDR3 DNA. The D gene is left open where the match is weak. Clone sizes are given selectively: once, few, many, or a class where the clone is expanded.

TRBV4-1,TRBJ2-1,TRBD1,NA,16,CASSQIRTGSSNEQFF,TGCGCCAGCAGCCAAATCCGGACAGGGAGTTCCAATGAGCAGTTCTTC
TRBV6-6,TRBJ2-7,NA,few,16,CASSYDRSHVLYEQYF,TGTGCCAGCAGTTACGATCGCTCGCACGTTCTCTACGAGCAGTACTTC
TRBV11-3,TRBJ2-1,NA,NA,13,CASSSAGNNEQFF,TGTGCCAGCAGCTCCGCCGGGAACAATGAGCAGTTCTTC
TRBV19,TRBJ2-2,TRBD2,few,14,CASLAGPNTGELFF,TGTGCCAGCTTAGCGGGGCCTAACACCGGGGAGCTGTTTTTT
TRBV7-8,TRBJ2-7,NA,NA,16,CASSLYRSGPTYEQYF,TGTGCCAGCAGCTTATACCGGAGCGGGCCAACCTACGAGCAGTACTTC
TRBV28,TRBJ1-3,TRBD1,NA,16,CASRSPGTGGGNTIYF,TGTGCCAGCAGATCACCTGGGACAGGGGGTGGAAACACCATATATTTT
TRBV5-4,TRBJ2-1,TRBD2,few,15,CAASAGTRGDNEQFF,TGTGCCGCCAGTGCCGGGACTAGAGGTGACAATGAGCAGTTCTTC
TRBV14,TRBJ1-6,NA,once,17,CDSSQDLLRGRGSPLHF,TGTGACAGCAGCCAAGATCTCTTGAGGGGCCGGGGTTCACCCCTCCACTTT
TRBV7-4,TRBJ2-3,TRBD2,many,18,CASSFCPAGESWTDTQYF,TGTGCCAGCAGCTTCTGTCCAGCGGGAGAAAGTTGGACAGATACGCAGTATTTT
TRBV7-6,TRBJ2-1,TRBD2,NA,15,CASSSLAAPYNEQFF,TGTGCCAGCAGCTCTCTAGCGGCCCCCTACAATGAGCAGTTCTTC
TRBV7-2,TRBJ2-7,TRBD2,many,15,CASSLAAGGPYEQYF,TGTGCCAGCAGCTTAGCGGCGGGAGGGCCGTACGAGCAGTACTTC
TRBV7-9,TRBJ1-1,NA,NA,14,CASSFVNLNTEAFF,TGTGCCAGCAGCTTTGTAAACTTGAACACTGAAGCTTTCTTT
TRBV7-8,TRBJ1-5,NA,few,16,CASSLGVRGGVQPQHF,TGTGCCAGCAGCTTAGGAGTGCGGGGGGGCGTCCAGCCCCAGCATTTT
TRBV5-1,TRBJ1-2,NA,few,14,CASSFGGPDYGYTF,TGCGCCAGCAGCTTCGGAGGACCGGACTATGGCTACACCTTC
TRBV7-2,TRBJ2-6,NA,many,15,CASSLDSSGANVLTF,TGTGCCAGCAGCTTGGACAGCTCTGGGGCCAACGTCCTGACTTTC
TRBV28,TRBJ1-1,TRBD1,many,15,CASSTPTGGFTEAFF,TGTGCCAGCAGTACCCCGACAGGGGGCTTTACTGAAGCTTTCTTT
TRBV7-8,TRBJ1-3,NA,many,15,CASSSAGGSGNTIYF,TGTGCCAGCAGCTCAGCGGGGGGCTCTGGAAACACCATATATTTT
TRBV7-6,TRBJ1-2,TRBD1,few,17,CASSFNPPGQGAYGYTF,TGTGCCAGCAGCTTCAACCCTCCGGGACAGGGGGCTTATGGCTACACCTTC
TRBV6-5,TRBJ2-1,TRBD2,few,17,CASNLVGPSGSYNEQFF,TGTGCCAGCAACCTAGTGGGTCCTAGCGGGAGTTACAATGAGCAGTTCTTC